This TCR beta chain is from a study of blood T cell repertoires in COVID-19. Per the study methods: Estimated nucleated cell counts came from reference gene primer amplification. Only in-frame clones appear in the TCRdb table, and some are missing; sequencing was by immunoSEQ multiplex PCR. V and J calls and clone size are as listed in that table; D and trimming were resolved from the DNA. The sample carries 170,000 or so clones, over 60% recorded once. The CDR3 length is 14 residues. Trimming cost V 0 bases and J 10 bases, with 13 bases left between them. Germline loops: CDR1 WSHSY, CDR2 SAAADI. Sequencing input: peripheral blood. This clonotype originated in a woman aged 70-85 years with acute or convalescent COVID-19. This chain joins TRBV10-2 and TRBJ2-1; D unclear. CDR3 in amino acids: CASSESFALPEQFF. For the CDR3, the DNA is TGCGCCAGCAGTGAGTCGTTCGCTCTACCCGAGCAGTTCTTC.